This T cell receptor (beta chain) originates from a study of blood T cells in healthy people across ages. Study results and caveats: With unsorted PBMCs, a conclusive comparison of naive versus antigen-experienced cells was not possible.

The authors ran a second PCR of 7 to 11 cycles using a sample-barcoded 5' primer and a J-beta primer mix. One entry per CDR3 protein results from TCRdb running MiXCR on the 5' RACE reads. The sample carries approximately 1,100,000 distinct CDR3 sequences, under 55% recorded once. This clonotype has just one count. Its antigen is unidentified. Each donor's blood draw was 8.5 to 10 milliliters of peripheral blood. V shed 3 bases and J shed 8 bases, with 11 bases lying between them. The CDR3 consists of 12 residues. Looked up from germline, CDR1 is SGDLS and CDR2 is YYNGEE. The sequenced sample was blood. The chain has TRBV9 and TRBJ1-2; D call uncertain. The TCR comes from a woman aged 60-70 years in good health. The CDR3 DNA follows: TGTGCCAGCAGCGGAGAACCTAGGGGCTACACCTTC. It specifies CASSGEPRGYTF.